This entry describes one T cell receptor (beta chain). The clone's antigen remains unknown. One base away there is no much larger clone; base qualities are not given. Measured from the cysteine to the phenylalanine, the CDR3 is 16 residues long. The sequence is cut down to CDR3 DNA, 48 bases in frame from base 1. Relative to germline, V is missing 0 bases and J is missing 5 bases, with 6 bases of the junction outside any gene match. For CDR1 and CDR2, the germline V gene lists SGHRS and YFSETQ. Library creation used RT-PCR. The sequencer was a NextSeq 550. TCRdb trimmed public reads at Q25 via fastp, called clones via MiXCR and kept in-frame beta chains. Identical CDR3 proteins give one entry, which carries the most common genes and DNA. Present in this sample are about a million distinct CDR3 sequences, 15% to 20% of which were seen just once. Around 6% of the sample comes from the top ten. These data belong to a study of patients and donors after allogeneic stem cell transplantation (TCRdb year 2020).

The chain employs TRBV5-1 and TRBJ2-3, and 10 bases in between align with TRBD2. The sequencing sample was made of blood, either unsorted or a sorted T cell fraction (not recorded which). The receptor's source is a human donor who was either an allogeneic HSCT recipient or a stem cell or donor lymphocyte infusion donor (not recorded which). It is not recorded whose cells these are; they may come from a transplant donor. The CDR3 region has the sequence CASSLGVAGGKDTQYF. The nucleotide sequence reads TGCGCCAGCAGCTTGGGCGTAGCGGGGGGAAAAGATACGCAGTATTTT.